These T cell receptor beta chains were read from a single sample in a study of early T cells in non-severe SARS-CoV-2 infection. One entry per CDR3 protein results from TCRdb running MiXCR on the 5' RACE reads. This sample has 15,000 to 25,000 distinct CDR3 sequences, with roughly 4.4% found just once. The sequenced material came from whole blood. These receptors all come from an adult who was a healthcare worker with PCR-confirmed SARS-CoV-2 infection or an uninfected control (not recorded which). CDR3s include the opening cysteine and the closing phenylalanine or tryptophan. The D gene is left open where the match is weak. Size is stated for part of the rows, as once, few or many counts, or as a class when the clone is expanded.

size: many
V: TRBV19
J: TRBJ2-3
D: -
CDR3: CASSIRDTQYF
DNA: TGTGCCAGTAGTATTCGAGATACGCAGTATTTT

size: -
V: TRBV7-2
J: TRBJ1-1
D: -
CDR3: CASSLAPQQGTADTEAFF
DNA: TGTGCCAGCAGCTTAGCTCCCCAACAGGGAACGGCGGACACTGAAGCTTTCTTT

size: many
V: TRBV12-3/TRBV12-4
J: TRBJ2-3
D: TRBD2
CDR3: CASRGTSGASSTDTQYF
DNA: TGTGCCAGCAGGGGGACTAGCGGGGCCTCTAGCACAGATACGCAGTATTTT

size: many
V: TRBV12-3/TRBV12-4
J: TRBJ2-5
D: -
CDR3: CASSFMQGQVETQYF
DNA: TGTGCCAGCAGTTTCATGCAGGGGCAAGTCGAGACCCAGTACTTC

size: many
V: TRBV7-9
J: TRBJ2-7
D: -
CDR3: CASSEQGLSYEQYF
DNA: TGTGCCAGCAGTGAACAGGGTCTCTCCTACGAGCAGTACTTC

size: many
V: TRBV6-5
J: TRBJ2-7
D: TRBD2
CDR3: CASSYSVPGLNYEQYF
DNA: TGTGCCAGCAGTTACTCGGTGCCGGGACTAAACTACGAGCAGTACTTC

size: medium-sized
V: TRBV7-9
J: TRBJ2-3
D: TRBD1
CDR3: CASNLGTGGTDTQYF
DNA: TGTGCCAGCAACCTAGGGACAGGGGGCACAGATACGCAGTATTTT

size: many
V: TRBV7-2
J: TRBJ1-3
D: -
CDR3: CASSWVGLDSENTIYF
DNA: TGTGCCAGCAGCTGGGTTGGACTGGACTCTGAAAACACCATATATTTT

size: -
V: TRBV25-1
J: TRBJ1-1
D: -
CDR3: CASTQTGNQGNTEASF
DNA: TGTGCCAGCACGCAAACAGGGAATCAGGGGAACACTGAAGCTTCCTTT

size: many
V: TRBV11-3
J: TRBJ2-3
D: TRBD1
CDR3: CASSGDSGNGDTQYF
DNA: TGTGCCAGCAGCGGGGACAGTGGGAATGGAGATACGCAGTATTTT

size: medium-sized
V: TRBV19
J: TRBJ2-5
D: TRBD1
CDR3: CASSSGTGKASGETQYF
DNA: TGTGCCAGTAGTTCCGGGACAGGCAAAGCCTCGGGAGAGACCCAGTACTTC

size: many
V: TRBV2
J: TRBJ2-3
D: -
CDR3: CASTQGRGADTQYF
DNA: TGTGCCAGCACACAGGGGAGGGGAGCAGATACGCAGTATTTT

size: many
V: TRBV19
J: TRBJ2-3
D: -
CDR3: CASSIRRSTDTQYF
DNA: TGTGCCAGTAGTATAAGACGGTCCACAGATACGCAGTATTTT

size: many
V: TRBV6-2/TRBV6-3
J: TRBJ1-2
D: -
CDR3: CASNPPTGTAGNYGYTF
DNA: TGTGCCAGCAATCCACCAACCGGGACGGCGGGAAACTATGGCTACACCTTC

size: -
V: TRBV2
J: TRBJ2-3
D: -
CDR3: CASSAVPTDTQYF
DNA: TGTGCCAGCAGCGCGGTTCCCACGGATACGCAGTATTTT

size: medium-sized
V: TRBV19
J: TRBJ2-1
D: -
CDR3: CASSISRIGWNEQFF
DNA: TGTGCCAGTAGTATTAGCAGGATCGGCTGGAATGAGCAGTTCTTC